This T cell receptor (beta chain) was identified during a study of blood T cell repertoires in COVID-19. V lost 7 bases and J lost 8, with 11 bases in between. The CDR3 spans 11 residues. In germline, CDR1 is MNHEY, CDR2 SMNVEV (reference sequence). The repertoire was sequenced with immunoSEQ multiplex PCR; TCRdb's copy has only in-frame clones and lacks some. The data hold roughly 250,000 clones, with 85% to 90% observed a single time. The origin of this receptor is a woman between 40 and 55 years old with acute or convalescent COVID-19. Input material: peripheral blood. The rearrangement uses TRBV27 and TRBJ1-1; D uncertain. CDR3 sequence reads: CASIYGGEAFF. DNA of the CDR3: TGTGCCAGCATCTACGGCGGGGAAGCTTTCTTT.